This is a list of T cell receptor beta chains from one sample in a study of T cell responses to AZD1222 COVID-19 vaccine. Generated by immunoSEQ multiplex PCR, the TCRdb table keeps only in-frame clones and is missing some. The data contain some 130,000 clones, approximately 92% of them singletons. The sample here was peripheral blood, taken 28 days after the second AZD1222 dose. These TCRs come from an adult who received the AZD1222 COVID-19 vaccine. Each CDR3 is given with its conserved first and last residue. A D gene is named only where the DNA matches it firmly. A clone size is listed for some rows: how often the clone was seen (once, few, many), or a class if it is expanded.

-	TRBJ2-1	once	TRBV18	CASSPRGHGNEQFF	TGTGCCAGCTCACCAAGGGGTCATGGGAATGAGCAGTTCTTC
TRBD2	TRBJ2-1	-	TRBV12-3/TRBV12-4	CASSHSTSVEQFF	TGTGCCAGCAGTCACTCGACTAGCGTGGAGCAGTTCTTC
TRBD2	TRBJ2-1	-	TRBV5-8	CASSLVVRGGNNEQFF	TGTGCCAGCAGCTTGGTCGTGCGGGGGGGTAACAATGAGCAGTTCTTC
-	TRBJ1-2	-	TRBV5-4	CASSLSAAKHGYTF	TGTGCCAGCAGCTTGTCGGCAGCGAAGCATGGCTACACCTTC
TRBD2	TRBJ2-1	-	TRBV5-4	CASSLRSGGGGQFF	TGTGCCAGCAGCTTGCGGAGCGGGGGGGGTGGGCAGTTCTTC
-	TRBJ2-3	-	TRBV7-3	CASSSTGVGSGTDTQYF	TGTGCCAGCAGCTCTACCGGGGTGGGTTCAGGCACAGATACGCAGTATTTT
TRBD1	TRBJ1-2	-	TRBV7-9	CASSLGRGTGDGYTF	TGTGCCAGCAGCTTAGGGAGAGGGACAGGGGATGGCTACACCTTC
-	TRBJ2-7	-	TRBV19	CASSMGAGERDEQYF	TGTGCCAGTAGTATGGGGGCAGGGGAACGAGACGAGCAGTACTTC
-	TRBJ1-1	once	TRBV5-1	CASSKVVETEAFF	TGCGCCAGCAGCAAGGTGGTGGAGACTGAAGCTTTCTTT
-	TRBJ1-2	once	TRBV6-5	CASSSPQQGDYGYTF	TGTGCCAGCAGTTCCCCTCAACAGGGAGATTATGGCTACACCTTC
-	TRBJ1-2	-	TRBV7-3	CASSRDTLYGYTF	TGTGCCAGCAGCCGGGACACCCTCTATGGCTACACCTTC
-	TRBJ2-2	-	TRBV18	CASSPLGLATSPGELFF	TGTGCCAGCTCACCTTTGGGGCTCGCTACATCCCCCGGGGAGCTGTTTTTT
-	TRBJ2-1	-	TRBV6-1	CASADPNEQFF	TGTGCCAGCGCGGACCCCAATGAGCAGTTCTTC
-	TRBJ2-7	-	TRBV4-2	CASSQDWGGSYEQYF	TGTGCCAGCAGCCAAGATTGGGGCGGATCCTACGAGCAGTACTTC
TRBD1	TRBJ1-1	-	TRBV30	CAWSVQGDTEAFF	TGTGCCTGGAGTGTACAGGGGGACACTGAAGCTTTCTTT
-	TRBJ1-4	-	TRBV19	CASSITKATNEKLFF	TGTGCCAGTAGTATTACGAAAGCAACTAATGAAAAACTGTTTTTT
TRBD2	TRBJ2-1	-	TRBV27	CASSPLSGGSYNEQFF	TGTGCCAGCAGTCCCCTCAGCGGGGGCTCCTACAATGAGCAGTTCTTC
-	TRBJ1-1	few	TRBV4-2	CASSRRMNTEAFF	TGTGCCAGCAGCCGCCGGATGAACACTGAAGCTTTCTTT
-	TRBJ1-2	-	TRBV25-1	CASSERENYGYTF	TGTGCCAGCAGTGAACGGGAGAACTATGGCTACACCTTC
TRBD1	TRBJ1-1	-	TRBV10-3	CATQGQPNTEAFF	TGTGCCACCCAGGGACAGCCGAACACTGAAGCTTTCTTT
-	TRBJ1-5	-	TRBV19	CASSQQVNQPQHF	TGTGCCAGTAGTCAACAGGTTAATCAGCCCCAGCATTTT
TRBD2	TRBJ2-7	-	TRBV2	CASRGHPGLANYEQYF	TGTGCCAGCAGGGGTCATCCGGGACTAGCAAACTACGAGCAGTACTTC
-	TRBJ2-5	-	TRBV6-5	CASSAAKRETQYF	TGTGCCAGCAGCGCGGCTAAGAGAGAGACCCAGTACTTC
-	TRBJ2-5	once	TRBV6-1	CASSERGVQETQYF	TGTGCCAGCAGTGAACGGGGAGTCCAAGAGACCCAGTACTTC
-	TRBJ2-5	-	TRBV7-9	CASSILVASSEETQYF	-
-	TRBJ1-2	once	TRBV27	CASSLSFGRYGYTF	TGTGCCAGCAGTTTATCTTTCGGTCGTTATGGCTACACCTTC
-	TRBJ1-1	-	TRBV18	CASSPGVNTEAFF	TGTGCCAGCTCACCGGGAGTGAACACTGAAGCTTTCTTT
-	TRBJ1-2	-	TRBV7-9	CASSPGQHNYGYTF	TGTGCCAGCAGCCCCGGACAGCACAACTATGGCTACACCTTC
TRBD1	TRBJ2-2	-	TRBV28	CASSLGGTGGTRELFF	TGTGCCAGCAGTTTAGGTGGGACAGGGGGCACCCGGGAGCTGTTTTTT
-	TRBJ1-2	-	TRBV7-2	CASSLQELYGYTF	TGTGCCAGCAGCTTACAGGAGCTCTATGGCTACACCTTC
-	TRBJ2-5	-	TRBV7-9	CASSPERVETQYF	TGTGCCAGCAGCCCCGAACGGGTGGAGACCCAGTACTTC
-	TRBJ2-2	-	TRBV15	CATSRSPTGELFF	TGTGCCACCAGCAGATCGCCGACCGGGGAGCTGTTTTTT
TRBD1	TRBJ1-1	-	TRBV3-1/TRBV3-2	CASSPEGATEAFF	TGTGCCAGCAGCCCGGAGGGGGCCACTGAAGCTTTCTTT
-	TRBJ1-1	-	TRBV12-5	CASGLDAPVAFF	TGTGCTAGTGGTTTGGACGCCCCGGTAGCTTTCTTT
-	TRBJ1-2	once	TRBV6-1	CASSEGHSYGYTF	TGTGCCAGCAGTGAGGGACACTCCTATGGCTACACCTTC
-	TRBJ1-5	-	TRBV18	CASSPKSYNQPQHF	TGTGCCAGCTCACCTAAATCATACAATCAGCCCCAGCATTTT